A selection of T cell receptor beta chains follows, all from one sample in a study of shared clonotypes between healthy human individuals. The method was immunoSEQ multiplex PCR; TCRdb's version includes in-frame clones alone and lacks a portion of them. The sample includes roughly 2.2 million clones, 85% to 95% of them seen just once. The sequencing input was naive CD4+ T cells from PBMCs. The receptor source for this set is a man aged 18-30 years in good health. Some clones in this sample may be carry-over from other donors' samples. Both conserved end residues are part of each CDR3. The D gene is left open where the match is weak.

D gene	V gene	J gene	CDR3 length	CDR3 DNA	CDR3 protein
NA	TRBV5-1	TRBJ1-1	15	TGCGCCAGCAGCACCCTGGACAGTGTGAACACTGAAGCTTTCTTT	CASSTLDSVNTEAFF
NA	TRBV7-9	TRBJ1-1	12	TGTGCCAGCAGCTTCCGACAGAGTGAAGCTTTCTTT	CASSFRQSEAFF
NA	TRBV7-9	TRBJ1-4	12	TGTGCCAGCAGTTCAAATTTTGTCTCACTGTTTTTT	CASSSNFVSLFF
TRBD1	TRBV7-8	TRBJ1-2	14	TGTGCCAGCAGCGACCGGGACAGTTCTCGGGGCTACACCTTC	CASSDRDSSRGYTF
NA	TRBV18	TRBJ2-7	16	TGTGCCAGCTCACGCTTCACCGGGACAACCAACTACGAGCAGTACTTC	CASSRFTGTTNYEQYF
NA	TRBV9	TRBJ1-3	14	TGTGCCAGCAGCGGCAGAAGGGCTGGAAACACCATATATTTT	CASSGRRAGNTIYF
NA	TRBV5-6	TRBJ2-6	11	TGTGCCAGCAGCTCGGCCAACGTCCTGACTTTC	CASSSANVLTF
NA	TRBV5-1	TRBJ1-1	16	TGCGCCAGCAGCTTGCAGGGCCAATTTTCGAAGGGGGAAGCTTTCTTT	CASSLQGQFSKGEAFF
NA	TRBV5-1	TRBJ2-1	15	TGCGCCAGCAGCTTGGATGAGGGATCCTACAATGAGCAGTTCTTC	CASSLDEGSYNEQFF
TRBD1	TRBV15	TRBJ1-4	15	TGTGCCACCAGCTCAGACAGGGGATGGGATGAAAAACTGTTTTTT	CATSSDRGWDEKLFF